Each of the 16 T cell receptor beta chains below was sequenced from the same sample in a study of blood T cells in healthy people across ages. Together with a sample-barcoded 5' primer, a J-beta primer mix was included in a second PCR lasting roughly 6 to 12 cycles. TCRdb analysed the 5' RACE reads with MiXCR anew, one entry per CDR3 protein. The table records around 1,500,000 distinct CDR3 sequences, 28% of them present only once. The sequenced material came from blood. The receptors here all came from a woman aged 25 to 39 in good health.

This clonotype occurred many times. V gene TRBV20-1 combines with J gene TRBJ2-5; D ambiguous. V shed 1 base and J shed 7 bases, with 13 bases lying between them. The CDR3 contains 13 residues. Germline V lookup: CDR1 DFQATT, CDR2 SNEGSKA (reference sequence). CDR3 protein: CSARGLDAGTQYF. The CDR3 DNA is TGCAGTGCTAGAGGGTTAGATGCTGGGACCCAGTACTTC.

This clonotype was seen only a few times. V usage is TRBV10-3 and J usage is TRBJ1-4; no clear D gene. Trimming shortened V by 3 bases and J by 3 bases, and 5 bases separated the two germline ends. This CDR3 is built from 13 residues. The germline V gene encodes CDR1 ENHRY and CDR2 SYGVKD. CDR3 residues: CAISDGSNEKLFF. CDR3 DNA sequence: TGTGCCATCAGTGATGGATCTAATGAAAAACTGTTTTTT.

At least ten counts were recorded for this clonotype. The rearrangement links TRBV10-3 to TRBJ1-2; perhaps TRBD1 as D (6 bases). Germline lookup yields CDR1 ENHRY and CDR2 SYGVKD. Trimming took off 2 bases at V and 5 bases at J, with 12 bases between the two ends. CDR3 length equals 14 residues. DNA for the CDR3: TGTGCCATCAGTGAGAGGCAGGGGCGTTATGGCTACACCTTC. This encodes CAISERQGRYGYTF.

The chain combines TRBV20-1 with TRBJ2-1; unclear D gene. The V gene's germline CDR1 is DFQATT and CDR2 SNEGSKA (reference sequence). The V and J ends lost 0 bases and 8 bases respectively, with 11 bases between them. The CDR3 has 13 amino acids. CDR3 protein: CSARERNNDEQFF. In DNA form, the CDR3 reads TGCAGTGCTAGAGAGCGAAACAACGATGAGCAGTTCTTC.

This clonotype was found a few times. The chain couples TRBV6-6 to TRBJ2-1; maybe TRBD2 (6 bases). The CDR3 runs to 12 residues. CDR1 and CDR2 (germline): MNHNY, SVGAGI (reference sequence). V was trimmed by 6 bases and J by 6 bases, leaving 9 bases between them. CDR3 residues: CASRGDFNEQFF. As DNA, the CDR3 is TGTGCCAGCAGAGGGGACTTCAATGAGCAGTTCTTC.

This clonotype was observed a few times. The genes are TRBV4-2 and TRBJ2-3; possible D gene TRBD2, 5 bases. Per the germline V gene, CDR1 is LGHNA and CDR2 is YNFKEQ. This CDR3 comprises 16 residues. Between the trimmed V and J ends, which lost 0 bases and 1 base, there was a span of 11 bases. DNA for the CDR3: TGTGCCAGCAGCCAAGAGGAGGTCCGTGGCACAGATACGCAGTATTTT. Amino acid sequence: CASSQEEVRGTDTQYF.

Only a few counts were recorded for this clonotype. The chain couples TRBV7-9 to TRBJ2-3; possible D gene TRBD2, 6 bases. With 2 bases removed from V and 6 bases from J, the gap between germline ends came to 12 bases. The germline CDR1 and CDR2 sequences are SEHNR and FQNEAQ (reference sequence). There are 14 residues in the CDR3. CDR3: CASSLTGGVDTQYF. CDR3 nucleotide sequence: TGTGCCAGCAGCTTAACGGGCGGGGTTGATACGCAGTATTTT.

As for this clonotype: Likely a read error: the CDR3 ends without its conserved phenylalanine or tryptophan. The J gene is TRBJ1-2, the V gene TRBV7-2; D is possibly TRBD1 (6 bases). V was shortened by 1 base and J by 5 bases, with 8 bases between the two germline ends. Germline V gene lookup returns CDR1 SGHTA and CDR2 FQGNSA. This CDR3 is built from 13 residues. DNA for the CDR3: TGTGCCAGCAGCTTAGGGACAGCTTATGGCTACACCCTC. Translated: CASSLGTAYGYTL.

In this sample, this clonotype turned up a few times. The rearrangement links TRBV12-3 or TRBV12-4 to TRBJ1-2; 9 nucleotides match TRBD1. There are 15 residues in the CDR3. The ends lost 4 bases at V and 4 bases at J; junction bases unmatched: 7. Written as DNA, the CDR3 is TGTGCCAGCAGTTCCAACAGGGGGCGCAGCTATGGCTACACCTTC. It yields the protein CASSSNRGRSYGYTF.

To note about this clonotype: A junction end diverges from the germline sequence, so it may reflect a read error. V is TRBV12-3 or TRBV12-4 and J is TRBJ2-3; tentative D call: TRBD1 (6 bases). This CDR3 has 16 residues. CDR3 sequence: CASSPEQGWSTDAQYF. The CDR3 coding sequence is TGTGCCAGCAGCCCCGAACAGGGCTGGAGCACAGATGCGCAGTATTTT.

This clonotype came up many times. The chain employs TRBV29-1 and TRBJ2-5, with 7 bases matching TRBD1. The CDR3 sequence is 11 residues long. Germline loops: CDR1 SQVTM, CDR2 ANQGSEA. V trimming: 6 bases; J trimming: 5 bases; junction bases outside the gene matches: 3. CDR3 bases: TGCAGCGTAACAGGGGAGGAGACCCAGTACTTC. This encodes CSVTGEETQYF.

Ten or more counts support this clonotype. The chain's CDR3 is CASSLVEQYF. The CDR3 nucleotides read TGTGCCAGCAGCTTAGTCGAGCAGTACTTC. The rearrangement uses TRBV7-9 and TRBJ2-7; D remains unclear. This CDR3 is 10 amino acids long. V was pared by 1 base and J by 6 bases, with 1 base between. Germline CDR1 SEHNR, CDR2 FQNEAQ (reference sequence).

CDR3 DNA sequence: TGTGCCAGCAGCGCCTCCGGGACAACCCTCGGCAATGAGCAGTTCTTC. Translated: CASSASGTTLGNEQFF. V gene TRBV9 combines with J gene TRBJ2-1; possibly TRBD1 for D (6 bases). Germline values: CDR1 SGDLS, CDR2 YYNGEE. V lost 3 bases and J lost 6, with 19 bases in between. CDR3 length: 16 residues. Supplemented by reference TRBV9 and TRBJ2-1, the full variable domain reads DSGVTQTPKHLITATGQRVTLRCSPRSGDLSVYWYQQSLDQGLQFLIQYYNGEERAKGNILERFSAQQFPDLHSELNLSSLELGDSALYFCASSASGTTLGNEQFFGPGTRLTVL.

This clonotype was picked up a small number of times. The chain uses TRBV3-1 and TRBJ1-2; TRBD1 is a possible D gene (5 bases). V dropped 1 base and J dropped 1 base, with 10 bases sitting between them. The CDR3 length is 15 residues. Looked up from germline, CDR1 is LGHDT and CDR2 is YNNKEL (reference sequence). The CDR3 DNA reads TGTGCCAGCAGCCAAGTGTATAGGGGTAACTATGGCTACACCTTC. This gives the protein CASSQVYRGNYGYTF.

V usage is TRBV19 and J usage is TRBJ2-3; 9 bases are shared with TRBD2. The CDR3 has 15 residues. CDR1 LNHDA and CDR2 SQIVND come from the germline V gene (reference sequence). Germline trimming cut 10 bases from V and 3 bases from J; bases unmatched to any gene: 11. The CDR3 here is CATSQLAGGTDTQYF. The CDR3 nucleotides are TGTGCCACGTCCCAATTGGCGGGGGGGACAGATACGCAGTATTTT.

CDR3 protein: CATRSGIYNEQFF. The CDR3 DNA sequence: TGTGCCACCCGGTCGGGCATATACAATGAGCAGTTCTTC. This chain links TRBV19 with TRBJ2-1; D not certain. The CDR3 is 13 residues long. The germline V gene encodes CDR1 LNHDA and CDR2 SQIVND (reference sequence). The V end was cut by 10 bases, the J end by 4 bases, with 14 bases between.